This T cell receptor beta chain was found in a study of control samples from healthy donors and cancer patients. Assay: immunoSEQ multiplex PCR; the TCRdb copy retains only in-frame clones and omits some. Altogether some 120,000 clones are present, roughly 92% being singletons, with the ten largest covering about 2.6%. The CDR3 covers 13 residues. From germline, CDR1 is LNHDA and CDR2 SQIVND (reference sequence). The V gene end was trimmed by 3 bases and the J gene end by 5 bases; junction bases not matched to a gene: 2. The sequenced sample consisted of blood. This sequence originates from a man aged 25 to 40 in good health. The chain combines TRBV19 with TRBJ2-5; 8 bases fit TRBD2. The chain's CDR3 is CASSIGGVETQYF. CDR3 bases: TGTGCCAGTAGTATCGGGGGGGTGGAGACCCAGTACTTC.